Each of the 18 T cell receptor beta chains below was sequenced from the same sample in a study of cytomegalovirus exposure and HLA in healthy donors. The PCR made use of 60 Vbeta and 13 Jbeta primers. The table came from immunoSEQ multiplex PCR; TCRdb's copy has only in-frame clones and leaves some out. Here the sample spans around 200,000 clones, 65% to 80% being singletons. Sequenced: PBMCs. Source of these receptors: a man in his forties or fifties in good health and CMV-seronegative.

This clone was seen a few times. This sequence joins TRBV30 and TRBJ2-5; D uncertain. The CDR3 is 12 residues long. Germline-derived CDR1 and CDR2 are GTSNPN and SVGIG (reference sequence). The V gene lost 2 bases and the J gene lost 5 bases, with 9 bases spanning the gap. CDR3 protein: CAWSYSIETQYF. Here the CDR3 DNA reads TGTGCCTGGAGTTATAGCATCGAGACCCAGTACTTC.

The chain links TRBV7-9 to TRBJ1-1; 11 bases are a match to TRBD1. Germline trimming cut 5 bases from V and 11 bases from J; bases unmatched to any gene: 7. Germline CDR1 is SEHNR and CDR2 is FQNEAQ (reference sequence). There are 13 residues in the CDR3. DNA of the CDR3: TGTGCCAGCAGCGCCCACGGACAGGGGGCGGCTTTCTTT. It yields the protein CASSAHGQGAAFF.

With respect to this clone: The sample has other DNA sequences that encode this CDR3 too. The chain's CDR3 is CASSRDRDTDTQYF. CDR3 bases: TGTGCCAGCAGCCGGGACAGAGACACAGATACGCAGTATTTT. V gene TRBV27 combines with J gene TRBJ2-3; 7 nucleotides align to TRBD1. The CDR3 runs to 14 residues. The germline V gene has CDR1 MNHEY and CDR2 SMNVEV (reference sequence). The V gene end was trimmed by 6 bases and the J gene end by 2 bases; junction bases not matched to a gene: 5.

The chain has TRBV19 and TRBJ2-1; possibly TRBD1 for D (6 bases). The CDR3 has 12 amino acids. Per the germline V gene, CDR1 is LNHDA and CDR2 is SQIVND (reference sequence). Trimming shortened V by 6 bases and J by 3 bases, and 6 bases separated the two germline ends. Here the CDR3 reads CASRQGYNEQFF. The CDR3 region has the DNA TGTGCCAGTAGACAGGGCTACAATGAGCAGTTCTTC.

The rearrangement uses TRBV6-1 and TRBJ2-7, with a tentative D call TRBD2 (5 bases). V lost 5 bases and J lost 7, with 12 bases in between. The CDR3 consists of 12 residues. In germline, CDR1 is MNHNS, CDR2 SASEGT. The CDR3 sequence: CASSNRGTEQYF. DNA of the CDR3: TGTGCCAGCAGTAACCGGGGTACGGAGCAGTACTTC.

This clone was observed a handful of times. The V and J genes are TRBV6-1 and TRBJ1-5; weak D call: TRBD1 (5 bases). This CDR3 has 15 residues. Trimming took off 2 bases at V and 3 bases at J, with 11 bases between the two ends. The germline gives CDR1 MNHNS, CDR2 SASEGT. CDR3 bases: TGTGCCAGCAGTGAATACGACAGCTCCAATCAGCCCCAGCATTTT. Its translation: CASSEYDSSNQPQHF.

J is TRBJ1-5 and V is TRBV27; TRBD1 might be the D (5 bases). The V gene lost 0 bases and the J gene lost 1 base, with 7 bases spanning the gap. The CDR3 loop spans 15 amino acids. Germline CDR1 reads MNHEY; CDR2 reads SMNVEV (reference sequence). In DNA, the CDR3 is TGTGCCAGCAGTTTATCGGCAGGGAGCAATCAGCCCCAGCATTTT. This sequence encodes CASSLSAGSNQPQHF.

The chain links TRBV5-6 to TRBJ1-3; weak D call: TRBD1 (6 bases). The germline V and J ends were trimmed by 4 bases and 0 bases, with 11 bases remaining between them. Germline V gives CDR1 SGHDT, CDR2 YYEEEE. This CDR3 is 15 amino acids long. This CDR3 is CASSPGDHSGNTIYF. The CDR3 region has the DNA TGTGCCAGCAGCCCAGGGGACCACTCTGGAAACACCATATATTTT.

The rearrangement uses TRBV2 and TRBJ2-5, with 10 bases lining up with TRBD2. From germline, CDR1 is SNHLY and CDR2 FYNNEI. This CDR3 comprises 13 residues. With 5 bases clipped from V and 5 bases from J, the junction kept 2 bases outside the gene matches. CDR3 sequence: CASSKREGETQYF. The CDR3 coding sequence is TGTGCCAGCAGTAAGCGGGAGGGGGAGACCCAGTACTTC.

This clone has just a few counts. The V call is TRBV28, the J call TRBJ2-7; a possible D gene is TRBD1 (7 bases). This CDR3 is built from 15 residues. V lost 6 bases and J 2 bases, leaving 17 bases between the germline ends. CDR1 is MDHEN and CDR2 is SYDVKM in the germline V gene. CDR3 DNA: TGTGCCAGCAGGGATCAGGGGGGCGGTACCTACGAGCAGTACTTC. Encoded protein: CASRDQGGGTYEQYF.

The rearrangement uses TRBV19 and TRBJ1-1, with D perhaps TRBD1 (6 bases). V was pared by 5 bases and J by 1 base, with 11 bases between. This CDR3 spans 14 amino acids. Germline CDR1 LNHDA, CDR2 SQIVND (reference sequence). The CDR3: CASSPGQSNTEAFF. For the CDR3, the DNA is TGTGCCAGTAGTCCTGGACAGTCGAACACTGAAGCTTTCTTT.

The rearrangement joins TRBV18 to TRBJ1-1; the match to TRBD1 covers 7 bases. The CDR3 has 14 amino acids. Per germline, CDR1 KGHSH and CDR2 LQKENI. The V and J ends lost 8 bases and 1 base, in that order; junction bases with no gene match: 7. CDR3 nucleotides: TGTGCCAGCATAATACAGGGGACGAACACTGAAGCTTTCTTT. This translates into CASIIQGTNTEAFF.

The chain employs TRBV6-5 and TRBJ2-7; a possible D gene is TRBD1 (6 bases). The CDR3 is made up of 14 amino acids. Trimming shortened V by 5 bases and J by 0 bases, and 11 bases separated the two germline ends. CDR1 and CDR2 from the germline V gene are MNHEY and SVGAGI. For the CDR3, the DNA is TGTGCCAGCAGTCCAGACAGGCCCTCCTACGAGCAGTACTTC. As protein: CASSPDRPSYEQYF.

The chain has TRBV6-6 and TRBJ2-7; D is possibly TRBD2 (5 bases). The V gene's germline CDR1 is MNHNY and CDR2 SVGAGI (reference sequence). Trimming left V 7 bases short and J 6 bases short, with 16 bases between. The CDR3 runs 13 residues. CDR3 sequence (DNA): TGTGCCAGCAAAGTGGGCCCCGCGGGCGAGCAGTACTTC. It codes for CASKVGPAGEQYF.

J is TRBJ1-1 and V is TRBV12-5, with no clear D. CDR1 and CDR2 (germline): LGHNT, FRNRAP. The CDR3 runs 11 residues. Between the trimmed V and J ends, which lost 5 bases and 4 bases, there was a span of 5 bases. CDR3 residues: CASGSFTEAFF. CDR3 nucleotide sequence: TGTGCTAGTGGTAGCTTCACTGAAGCTTTCTTT.

This chain links TRBV28 with TRBJ2-6, with D hard to call. Looked up from germline, CDR1 is MDHEN and CDR2 is SYDVKM. V was cut by 5 bases and J by 3 bases, with 11 bases left in between. This CDR3 has 15 amino acids. CDR3 loop: CASSQIPGGANVLTF. CDR3 in DNA: TGTGCCAGCAGTCAAATCCCGGGTGGGGCCAACGTCCTGACTTTC.

This clone was observed a handful of times. In DNA form, the CDR3 reads TGCGCCAGCAGCTGGGACAGGTCCTACGAGCAGTACTTC. This gives the protein CASSWDRSYEQYF. This chain joins TRBV5-1 and TRBJ2-7; 8 nucleotides agree with TRBD1. The CDR3 has 13 amino acids. V trimming: 3 bases; J trimming: 1 base; junction bases outside the gene matches: 0. Germline values: CDR1 SGHRS, CDR2 YFSETQ.

The V call is TRBV5-1, the J call TRBJ2-1; the match to TRBD2 covers 9 bases. Germline V lookup: CDR1 SGHRS, CDR2 YFSETQ. The V segment lost 0 bases and the J segment 3 bases; nucleotides outside the gene matches: 4. The CDR3 loop spans 16 amino acids. DNA of the CDR3: TGCGCCAGCAGCTTGGTGTCTAGCGGGGACTACAATGAGCAGTTCTTC. It specifies CASSLVSSGDYNEQFF.